Listed below are T cell receptor beta chains from one sample, sequenced in a study of post-analysis software for immune sequencing data. Each CDR3 protein gets one entry after TCRdb re-called the PCR reads with MiXCR. Here the sample spans a few hundred thousand distinct CDR3 sequences, approximately 45% being singletons. The sample comprised blood. All receptors derive from a girl aged 5-17 years with multiple sclerosis. CDR3s include the opening cysteine and the closing phenylalanine or tryptophan. The order of the fields is V gene, clone size, J gene, D gene, CDR3 protein, CDR3 DNA. D genes are given only for firm matches. Not all rows give a size; the values are once, few, many and, for expanded clones, a class.

>TRBV20-1|.|TRBJ2-3|TRBD1
CSARVLGQGADTQYF
TGCAGTGCTAGAGTTCTGGGACAGGGGGCAGATACGCAGTATTTT
>TRBV7-9|few|TRBJ1-2|.
CASTGGDIYGYTF
TGTGCCAGCACCGGCGGGGACATTTATGGCTACACCTTC
>TRBV24-1|once|TRBJ2-3|.
CATSDLGTNSTDTQYF
TGTGCCACCAGTGATTTAGGGACGAACAGCACGGATACGCAGTATTTT
>TRBV20-1|few|TRBJ1-4|.
CSARGTVNEKLFF
TGCAGTGCTAGGGGGACGGTAAATGAAAAACTGTTTTTT
>TRBV7-2|many|TRBJ2-7|TRBD1
CASSPRQGRSEQYF
TGTGCCAGCAGCCCGCGACAGGGCCGTAGCGAGCAGTACTTC
>TRBV9|.|TRBJ2-1|TRBD2
CASSVGGLGGNEQFF
TGTGCCAGCAGCGTAGGGGGACTAGGAGGGAATGAGCAGTTCTTC
>TRBV7-2|once|TRBJ2-7|.
CASSSRGAEKYEQYF
TGTGCCAGCAGCTCCCGGGGGGCCGAAAAATACGAGCAGTACTTC
>TRBV12-3/TRBV12-4|.|TRBJ2-7|.
CASRSRGKTYEQYF
TGTGCCAGCAGGTCTCGTGGGAAGACCTACGAGCAGTACTTC
>TRBV9|medium-sized|TRBJ2-7|.
CASSAEDTPYYEQYF
TGTGCCAGCAGCGCCGAGGACACACCATACTACGAGCAGTACTTC
>TRBV7-3|once|TRBJ2-1|.
CASSRTGTDYNEQCF
TGTGCCAGCAGCCGCACCGGGACGGACTACAATGAGCAGTGCTTC
>TRBV7-9|few|TRBJ2-7|.
CASSSDPASSYEQYF
TGTGCCAGCAGCTCGGACCCTGCCTCCTCCTACGAGCAGTACTTC
>TRBV6-1|.|TRBJ2-3|.
CASSDASLVLPLSTDTQYF
TGTGCCAGCAGTGACGCTAGTTTAGTCCTCCCTCTGAGTACAGATACGCAGTATTTT
>TRBV20-1|.|TRBJ1-2|.
CSAIVRELYGYTF
TGCAGTGCCATCGTCAGGGAACTCTATGGCTACACCTTC
>TRBV6-6|.|TRBJ2-3|TRBD2
CASRRLADPTRTDTQYF
TGTGCCAGCAGGAGACTAGCGGACCCAACTAGAACAGATACGCAGTATTTT
>TRBV11-1|few|TRBJ2-7|.
CASSLDGWVRRVPISYEQYF
TGTGCCAGCAGCTTAGATGGCTGGGTCCGGCGGGTCCCAATCTCCTACGAGCAGTACTTC
>TRBV6-5|.|TRBJ1-1|.
CASRRRYTEAFF
TGTGCCAGCAGACGACGGTACACTGAAGCTTTCTTT
>TRBV28|once|TRBJ1-4|TRBD1
CASSLSFGTGVEKLFF
TGTGCCAGCAGTTTATCGTTCGGGACAGGGGTAGAAAAACTGTTTTTT
>TRBV20-1|.|TRBJ2-5|.
CSALRGSVQETQYF
TGCAGTGCTTTACGGGGGAGTGTCCAAGAGACCCAGTACTTC
>TRBV11-1|.|TRBJ2-1|.
CASSLAGTGRDEQFF
TGTGCCAGCAGCTTAGCGGGGACGGGCCGGGATGAGCAGTTCTTC
>TRBV6-5|.|TRBJ2-1|.
CASSYSSGAGNEQFF
TGTGCCAGCAGTTACTCGAGCGGCGCGGGCAATGAGCAGTTCTTC
>TRBV12-3/TRBV12-4|once|TRBJ2-3|.
CASTPITDTQYF
TGTGCCAGCACGCCGATAACAGATACGCAGTATTTT
>TRBV20-1|.|TRBJ2-3|.
CSARNLSTDTQYF
TGCAGTGCTAGAAACTTGAGCACAGATACGCAGTATTTT
>TRBV2|few|TRBJ2-5|TRBD1
CASSEPGQQTQYF
TGTGCCAGCAGTGAGCCGGGACAGCAGACCCAGTACTTC
>TRBV29-1|.|TRBJ1-5|.
CNVVVGAGNQPQHF
TGCAACGTTGTGGTAGGGGCAGGGAATCAGCCCCAGCATTTT
>TRBV4-2|few|TRBJ2-7|TRBD2
CASSQELAGLSYEQYF
TGTGCCAGCAGCCAAGAGCTAGCGGGACTCTCCTACGAGCAGTACTTC